These 16 T cell receptor beta chains originate from one sample sequenced in a study of beta chain features in type 1 diabetes. Every bit of the isolated RNA underwent reverse transcription, so sequencing read expressed TCRB transcripts. Repertoires were generated with immunoSEQ multiplex PCR, while TCRdb's copy carries only in-frame clones and drops some. The sample gives under 450,000 clones, around 16% of which show up once; under 0.02% is in the top ten. The sample was naive CD4+ T cells from blood. The origin of the receptors is a woman younger than 30 in good health.

V usage is TRBV29-1 and J usage is TRBJ1-5, with 7 bases that match TRBD1. Looked up from germline, CDR1 is SQVTM and CDR2 is ANQGSEA. Losses at the gene ends were 4 bases for V and 5 bases for J; bases not matched to a gene: 2. This CDR3 has 12 amino acids. This CDR3 reads CSVAQGDQPQHF. The CDR3 DNA sequence: TGCAGCGTTGCGCAGGGGGATCAGCCCCAGCATTTT.

This clone was seen more than once but under ten times. The V and J genes are TRBV28 and TRBJ2-1, with 7 bases matching TRBD2. V gave up 9 bases and J gave up 4 bases; unmatched junction bases: 9. Germline lookup yields CDR1 MDHEN and CDR2 SYDVKM. This CDR3 has 14 residues. The CDR3 DNA reads TGTGCCAGTATTAGCGGGCCTTCTTACAATGAGCAGTTCTTC. Translation gives CASISGPSYNEQFF.

This clone occurred a few times. The CDR3 DNA follows: TGTGCCAGCAGTGAGAGCTCCAGGGTCCTCTATGGCTACACCTTC. Protein sequence: CASSESSRVLYGYTF. The genes are TRBV25-1 and TRBJ1-2, with D maybe TRBD1 (5 bases). The CDR3 contains 15 residues. Germline V CDR1 and CDR2: MGHDK, SYGVNS. The V and J ends lost 3 bases and 4 bases respectively, with 15 bases between them.

The V call is TRBV5-1, the J call TRBJ2-1; possible D gene TRBD2, 6 bases. Germline V gene sequence: CDR1 SGHRS, CDR2 YFSETQ. This CDR3 contains 16 residues. Trimming took 4 bases from V and 3 from J, leaving 17 bases between them. CDR3 in DNA: TGCGCCAGCAGCCTTGGACTACCTAACTACTACAATGAGCAGTTCTTC. It yields the protein CASSLGLPNYYNEQFF.

V and J are TRBV27 and TRBJ2-1, with D possibly being TRBD1 (5 bases). Germline lookup yields CDR1 MNHEY and CDR2 SMNVEV (reference sequence). The CDR3 is 13 residues long. V was clipped by 2 bases and J by 3 bases, with 5 bases between them. CDR3 region: CASSLQGYNEQFF. The CDR3, as DNA: TGTGCCAGCAGTTTACAGGGCTACAATGAGCAGTTCTTC.

This clone was counted only a few times. J is TRBJ2-7 and V is TRBV29-1; 11 nucleotides agree with TRBD2. Germline CDR1 SQVTM, CDR2 ANQGSEA. CDR3 length: 15 residues. V lost 6 bases, J lost 2 bases, and 9 bases stayed unmatched. The CDR3 sequence is CSVLGLAGATYEQYF. The DNA of the CDR3 is TGCAGCGTCCTCGGACTAGCGGGCGCGACCTACGAGCAGTACTTC.

This sequence joins TRBV4-1 and TRBJ2-3; 11 bases are shared with TRBD2. The ends lost 0 bases at V and 7 bases at J; junction bases unmatched: 6. This CDR3 region has 16 residues. Germline V lookup: CDR1 MGHRA, CDR2 YSYEKL. The CDR3 is CASSQDTSGSVNTQYF. The DNA for the CDR3 is TGCGCCAGCAGCCAAGATACTAGCGGGAGTGTAAATACGCAGTATTTT.

This clone was seen more than once but under ten times. DNA of the CDR3: TGTGCCAGCAGATTTATAACGGGAGTGCAGTATTTT. Its translation is CASRFITGVQYF. This chain connects TRBV27 to TRBJ2-3, with a weak D call TRBD2 (6 bases). V lost 6 bases and J 11 bases, leaving 15 bases between the germline ends. The CDR3 is made up of 12 amino acids. In germline, CDR1 is MNHEY, CDR2 SMNVEV (reference sequence).

The CDR3 sequence: CASSLTISMNTEAFF. The DNA of the CDR3 is TGTGCCAGTAGTCTCACAATATCCATGAACACTGAAGCTTTCTTT. The chain carries TRBV19 and TRBJ1-1; D call uncertain. Trimming took 5 bases from V and 0 from J, leaving 13 bases between them. CDR3 length: 15 amino acids. Germline V gene lookup returns CDR1 LNHDA and CDR2 SQIVND (reference sequence).

This clone was detected only a few times. The V call is TRBV28, the J call TRBJ1-5; D is ambiguous. The CDR3 has 12 residues. The ends were cut back, 2 bases at V and 6 bases at J, with 5 bases in the middle. The V gene's germline CDR1 is MDHEN and CDR2 SYDVKM. The CDR3 DNA reads as TGTGCCAGCAGTTTAGCGTTTCAGCCCCAGCATTTT. Translating gives CASSLAFQPQHF.

The chain is built from TRBV6-1 and TRBJ2-7; D unresolved. Trimming stripped 3 bases from V and 3 bases from J, with 15 bases between. Germline V gene sequence: CDR1 MNHNS, CDR2 SASEGT. The CDR3 covers 15 residues. CDR3: CASSDQLGRNYEQYF. CDR3 DNA: TGTGCCAGCAGTGACCAACTGGGCCGCAACTACGAGCAGTACTTC.

This sequence joins TRBV6-1 and TRBJ2-7; 8 bases match TRBD2. Losses at the gene ends were 7 bases for V and 6 bases for J; bases not matched to a gene: 14. This CDR3 region has 15 residues. CDR1 and CDR2 (germline): MNHNS, SASEGT. The CDR3 loop is CASTELAGGRAEQYF. The CDR3 DNA reads as TGTGCCAGCACCGAATTGGCGGGAGGCCGGGCCGAGCAGTACTTC.

The genes are TRBV5-6 and TRBJ2-5, with 7 bases that match TRBD1. The CDR3 contains 15 residues. Germline assignment: CDR1 SGHDT and CDR2 YYEEEE. V shed 6 bases and J 2 bases; nucleotides not matched to a gene: 10. CDR3 in DNA: TGTGCCAGCATCCGACCGGGCAGGGGGCAAGAGACCCAGTACTTC. Protein product: CASIRPGRGQETQYF.

This clone was picked up a small number of times. CDR3 region: CASSPTEEMNTEAFF. In nucleotides, the CDR3 is TGCGCCAGCAGCCCCACTGAGGAGATGAACACTGAAGCTTTCTTT. The rearrangement joins TRBV5-1 to TRBJ1-1; unclear D gene. In germline, CDR1 is SGHRS, CDR2 YFSETQ. V gave up 4 bases and J gave up 0 bases, with 13 bases separating them. The CDR3 consists of 15 residues. Based on the CDR3 plus reference TRBV5-1 and TRBJ1-1, the full variable domain is KAGVTQTPRYLIKTRGQQVTLSCSPISGHRSVSWYQQTPGQGLQFLFEYFSETQRNKGNFPGRFSGRQFSNSRSEMNVSTLELGDSALYLCASSPTEEMNTEAFFGQGTRLTVV.

This clone was counted only a few times. The chain has TRBV29-1 and TRBJ2-5; D gene ambiguous. Germline CDR1 and CDR2: SQVTM and ANQGSEA. The CDR3 is made up of 13 amino acids. The V gene lost 0 bases and the J gene lost 1 base, with 6 bases spanning the gap. CDR3 bases: TGCAGCGTTGAAGATCCGGGCCAAGAGACCCAGTACTTC. Translating it yields CSVEDPGQETQYF.

This clone showed up just a few times. The chain carries TRBV15 and TRBJ2-2, with 7 nucleotides matching TRBD1. CDR3 length: 15 amino acids. J was trimmed by 3 bases and V by 4 bases; bases with no gene match: 5. Germline V gives CDR1 LNHNV, CDR2 YYDKDF (reference sequence). CDR3 residues: CATSIRDRDTGELFF. The CDR3 DNA reads TGTGCCACCAGCATCCGGGACAGAGACACCGGGGAGCTGTTTTTT.